These 27 T cell receptor beta chains came from one sample sequenced in a study of vaccination and CD4 T cells after COVID-19. What these receptors recognize is not known. As for treatment: approximately nine-day PBMC culture with coronavirus spike peptide pools or control peptides (ViraFEST assay). Sequencing of DNA taken from cultured CD4+ T cells relied on the Oncomine TCR Beta short-read assay. From the PCR reads, TCRdb called clonotypes with MiXCR, one entry per CDR3 protein. The sample records 10,000 to 15,000 distinct CDR3 sequences, about two fifths being singletons. Sequencing used CD4+ T cells from blood, cultured in vitro, obtained before SARS-CoV-2 vaccination. The receptors stem from a human donor who had recovered from COVID-19.

J is TRBJ2-7 and V is TRBV20-1; 7 bases align to TRBD2. The CDR3 consists of 13 residues. The J segment lost 3 bases and the V segment lost 6 bases, leaving 8 bases of the junction unmatched. Germline CDR1 and CDR2: DFQATT and SNEGSKA (reference sequence). The CDR3 DNA follows: TGCAGTGCGGCTCCTGGGGGGGGCTACGAGCAGTACTTC. Translation gives CSAAPGGGYEQYF.

The rearrangement joins TRBV10-3 to TRBJ1-2; no firm D call. The CDR3 spans 14 residues. Germline lookup yields CDR1 ENHRY and CDR2 SYGVKD. Trimming left V 3 bases short and J 4 bases short, with 12 bases between. The CDR3: CAISELRGSYGYTF. The DNA for the CDR3 is TGTGCCATCAGTGAACTAAGAGGGAGCTATGGCTACACCTTC.

The CDR3 nucleotides read TGTGCCAGCAGCTCCCGGGACGGTGCCTCCTACAATGAGCAGTTCTTC. As protein: CASSSRDGASYNEQFF. The rearrangement links TRBV11-2 to TRBJ2-1; D assignment may be TRBD1 or TRBD2 (5 bases each). V dropped 4 bases and J dropped 0 bases, with 13 bases sitting between them. The CDR3 has 16 amino acids. Germline V gene lookup returns CDR1 SGHAT and CDR2 FQNNGV.

This clonotype has only a few counts. V is TRBV20-1 and J is TRBJ1-2, with 8 bases identical to TRBD1. Germline assignment: CDR1 DFQATT and CDR2 SNEGSKA (reference sequence). CDR3 length: 14 residues. The CDR3 region is CSVGTGGRLSGYTF. For the CDR3, the DNA is TGCAGCGTCGGAACAGGGGGACGGTTGAGTGGCTACACCTTC.

The rearrangement joins TRBV29-1 to TRBJ1-2, with TRBD1 matching 8 bases. With V trimmed by 3 bases and J by 6 bases, 6 bases remained unmatched. CDR1 is SQVTM, CDR2 ANQGSEA, per germline. This CDR3 region has 13 residues. In DNA form, the CDR3 reads TGCAGCGTTGAGGTAGTGACAGGGGATGGCTACACCTTC. This sequence encodes CSVEVVTGDGYTF.

This clonotype was detected a few times. The genes are TRBV6-1 and TRBJ1-2; 10 positions match TRBD1. After removal of 3 bases from V and 10 bases from J, the junction contained 5 bases not matched to a gene. CDR3 size: 13 residues. Germline lookup yields CDR1 MNHNS and CDR2 SASEGT. CDR3 bases: TGTGCCAGCAGTGACCGGGACAGGGGTCCCTACACCTTC. It is translated as CASSDRDRGPYTF.

V and J are TRBV6-1 and TRBJ1-5, with D unclear. V was clipped by 7 bases and J by 0 bases, with 7 bases between them. This CDR3 comprises 13 residues. Germline CDR1 reads MNHNS; CDR2 reads SASEGT. In DNA, the CDR3 is TGTGCCAGCAATCTGAATAGCAATCAGCCCCAGCATTTT. It is translated as CASNLNSNQPQHF.

This clonotype was recorded once. The chain couples TRBV6-2 or TRBV6-3 to TRBJ1-1, with a weak D call TRBD1 (5 bases). With 5 bases removed from V and 4 bases from J, the gap between germline ends came to 14 bases. This CDR3 has 14 amino acids. Germline values: CDR1 MNHEY, CDR2 SVGEGT. The CDR3 DNA sequence: TGTGCCAGCAGTGACCCAGGGATTGGCACTGAAGCTTTCTTT. Translating gives CASSDPGIGTEAFF.

This clonotype was picked up a small number of times. The J gene is TRBJ2-5, the V gene TRBV27; possible D gene TRBD1, 7 bases. There are 15 residues in the CDR3. Per germline, CDR1 MNHEY and CDR2 SMNVEV (reference sequence). V was shortened by 6 bases and J by 5 bases, with 19 bases between the two germline ends. CDR3 protein: CASRRTGLGGETQYF. In DNA form, the CDR3 reads TGTGCCAGCAGGCGGACAGGACTTGGGGGGGAGACCCAGTACTTC.

This clonotype appeared a few times. The V and J genes are TRBV7-2 and TRBJ2-7; the D call may be TRBD1 or TRBD2 (5 bases each). V was cut by 5 bases and J by 6 bases, with 14 bases left in between. The CDR3 extends over 13 amino acids. The germline V gene has CDR1 SGHTA and CDR2 FQGNSA. The DNA of the CDR3 is TGTGCCAGCAGCACCCGGGACGGCCTCGAGCAGTACTTC. Translated: CASSTRDGLEQYF.

The genes are TRBV7-9 and TRBJ2-5; no clear D gene. The V and J ends lost 5 bases and 4 bases respectively, with 8 bases between them. The CDR3 is made up of 12 amino acids. The germline gives CDR1 SEHNR, CDR2 FQNEAQ (reference sequence). The CDR3 DNA sequence: TGTGCCAGCAGCCGGTCCGGAGAGACCCAGTACTTC. It is translated as CASSRSGETQYF. Drawing the rest from reference TRBV7-9 and TRBJ2-5, the complete variable domain is DTGVSQNPRHKITKRGQNVTFRCDPISEHNRLYWYRQTLGQGPEFLTYFQNEAQLEKSRLLSDRFSAERPKGSFSTLEIQRTEQGDSAMYLCASSRSGETQYFGPGTRLLVL.

The chain uses TRBV7-9 and TRBJ1-1; TRBD1 aligns across 9 bases. The CDR3 length is 17 residues. V was pared by 5 bases and J by 0 bases, with 10 bases of the junction left unmatched. Germline lookup yields CDR1 SEHNR and CDR2 FQNEAQ (reference sequence). The CDR3 DNA reads as TGTGCCAGCAGCCAACTGGGACAGGGAGGCATGAACACTGAAGCTTTCTTT. The encoded protein is CASSQLGQGGMNTEAFF.

The CDR3 sequence is CASSLVGGGWETQYF. DNA of the CDR3: TGTGCCAGCAGCTTAGTTGGTGGGGGCTGGGAGACCCAGTACTTC. The V call is TRBV7-3, the J call TRBJ2-5; perhaps TRBD1 as D (6 bases). The germline V and J ends were trimmed by 2 bases and 5 bases, with 15 bases remaining between them. The CDR3 is 15 amino acids. Germline values: CDR1 SGHTA, CDR2 FQGTGA.

The chain carries TRBV5-4 and TRBJ1-1, with TRBD1 as a possible D gene (6 bases). The CDR3 runs to 17 residues. V lost 2 bases and J 6 bases, leaving 23 bases between the germline ends. Germline lookup yields CDR1 SGHNT and CDR2 YYREEE (reference sequence). The CDR3 DNA follows: TGTGCCAGCAGCTTAGGGCGGGGGGCGGCAAAGGTCCCTGAAGCTTTCTTT. Its protein product is CASSLGRGAAKVPEAFF.

The sample holds a few counts of this clonotype. The CDR3 loop is CASSEGQGAVYEQYF. Here the CDR3 DNA reads TGTGCCAGCAGTGAAGGACAGGGGGCAGTTTACGAGCAGTACTTC. This chain links TRBV6-1 with TRBJ2-7; 10 bases are shared with TRBD1. Trimming at V came to 1 base and at J to 4 bases, leaving 4 bases not matched to a gene. CDR3 length equals 15 residues. Germline V gene sequence: CDR1 MNHNS, CDR2 SASEGT.

This clonotype is medium-sized. This rearrangement joins TRBV7-2 to TRBJ1-1; D is unresolved. Trimming removed 2 bases from V and 5 bases from J, with 9 bases in between. This CDR3 is built from 13 residues. CDR1 SGHTA and CDR2 FQGNSA come from the germline V gene. The CDR3 region has the DNA TGTGCCAGCAGCTTATTAAGAGGGACTGAAGCTTTCTTT. It specifies CASSLLRGTEAFF.

This clonotype was seen only a few times. This chain connects TRBV6-5 to TRBJ2-5, with D tentatively TRBD1 (5 bases). V dropped 4 bases and J dropped 2 bases, with 11 bases sitting between them. The CDR3 contains 14 residues. Germline V lookup: CDR1 MNHEY, CDR2 SVGAGI. CDR3 loop: CASSFYQGQETQYF. In DNA, the CDR3 is TGTGCCAGCAGTTTCTACCAGGGTCAAGAGACCCAGTACTTC.

The rearrangement links TRBV11-2 to TRBJ2-1, with TRBD1 identical over 9 bases. V shed 5 bases and J 4 bases; nucleotides not matched to a gene: 9. Germline values: CDR1 SGHAT, CDR2 FQNNGV. CDR3 size: 16 residues. As DNA, the CDR3 is TGTGCCAGCAGCAGAAGGGACAGGGCGACATACAATGAGCAGTTCTTC. Its protein product is CASSRRDRATYNEQFF.

The chain has TRBV7-9 and TRBJ1-1; 9 bases are a match to TRBD1. The V gene end was trimmed by 10 bases and the J gene end by 11 bases; junction bases not matched to a gene: 17. Per germline, CDR1 SEHNR and CDR2 FQNEAQ (reference sequence). This CDR3 has 14 residues. CDR3 DNA: TGTGCCATCATGGAGCCGGGACAGGGAGTCGATGCTTTCTTT. Translating gives CAIMEPGQGVDAFF.

The J gene is TRBJ1-6, the V gene TRBV7-8; D is unclear. This CDR3 region has 15 residues. V shed 0 bases and J shed 13 bases, with 16 bases lying between them. CDR1 is SGHVS, CDR2 FQNEAQ, per germline. The CDR3 DNA follows: TGTGCCAGCAGCTTAGCGCCTTCGTACAGTACCCCCCTCCACTTT. This gives the protein CASSLAPSYSTPLHF.

The chain is built from TRBV6-2 or TRBV6-3 and TRBJ2-7; D is uncertain. The length of the CDR3 is 13 residues. Between the trimmed V and J ends, which lost 0 bases and 7 bases, there was a span of 10 bases. Germline V gives CDR1 MNHEY, CDR2 SVGEGT. This CDR3 is CASSYSAFLEQYF. The CDR3 nucleotides are TGTGCCAGCAGTTACTCAGCCTTCTTAGAGCAGTACTTC.

The gene calls are TRBV6-2 or TRBV6-3 and TRBJ2-7; D unclear. This CDR3 has 13 residues. Germline lookup yields CDR1 MNHEY and CDR2 SVGEGT. With 4 bases removed from V and 0 bases from J, the gap between germline ends came to 7 bases. For the CDR3, the DNA is TGTGCCAGCAGTTTGGGCCGCTCCTACGAGCAGTACTTC. Amino acid sequence: CASSLGRSYEQYF.

The chain recombines TRBV20-1 with TRBJ2-2, with D possibly TRBD2 on 6 matching bases. V gave up 5 bases and J gave up 5 bases, with 15 bases separating them. Per the germline V gene, CDR1 is DFQATT and CDR2 is SNEGSKA (reference sequence). The CDR3 is made up of 14 amino acids. CDR3 sequence (DNA): TGCAGTGCTCAGGCCACTCGGGAGACCGGGGAGCTGTTTTTT. Its translation: CSAQATRETGELFF.

V usage is TRBV5-1 and J usage is TRBJ1-6; a weak D match, TRBD1 (5 bases). Germline V gene lookup returns CDR1 SGHRS and CDR2 YFSETQ. Trimming removed 0 bases from V and 7 bases from J, with 14 bases in between. The length of the CDR3 is 16 residues. CDR3 region: CASSLVAARENSPLHF. CDR3 nucleotide sequence: TGCGCCAGCAGCTTGGTCGCTGCCAGGGAGAATTCACCCCTCCACTTT.

A few counts support this clonotype. The V and J genes are TRBV10-3 and TRBJ2-5; perhaps TRBD2 as D (7 bases). Germline lookup yields CDR1 ENHRY and CDR2 SYGVKD. The CDR3 is made up of 13 amino acids. V was clipped by 7 bases and J by 5 bases, with 14 bases between them. The CDR3 nucleotides are TGTGCCATCATGGGGGGGCGCGGGGAGACCCAGTACTTC. The encoded protein is CAIMGGRGETQYF.

This clonotype was detected only a few times. The chain uses TRBV20-1 and TRBJ2-3, with D hard to call. Deletions cut 6 bases from V and 1 base from J, with 11 bases between. In germline, CDR1 is DFQATT, CDR2 SNEGSKA (reference sequence). This CDR3 is built from 13 residues. CDR3 protein: CSAEVGGTDTQYF. DNA of the CDR3: TGCAGTGCCGAGGTCGGTGGCACAGATACGCAGTATTTT.

The chain recombines TRBV20-1 with TRBJ2-7; D gene ambiguous. The CDR3 extends over 15 amino acids. Deletions cut 3 bases from V and 0 bases from J, with 15 bases between. CDR1 and CDR2 (germline): DFQATT, SNEGSKA (reference sequence). In DNA form, the CDR3 reads TGCAGTGCTAGCTTGGCACTCCCTAGCTCCTACGAGCAGTACTTC. It is translated as CSASLALPSSYEQYF.